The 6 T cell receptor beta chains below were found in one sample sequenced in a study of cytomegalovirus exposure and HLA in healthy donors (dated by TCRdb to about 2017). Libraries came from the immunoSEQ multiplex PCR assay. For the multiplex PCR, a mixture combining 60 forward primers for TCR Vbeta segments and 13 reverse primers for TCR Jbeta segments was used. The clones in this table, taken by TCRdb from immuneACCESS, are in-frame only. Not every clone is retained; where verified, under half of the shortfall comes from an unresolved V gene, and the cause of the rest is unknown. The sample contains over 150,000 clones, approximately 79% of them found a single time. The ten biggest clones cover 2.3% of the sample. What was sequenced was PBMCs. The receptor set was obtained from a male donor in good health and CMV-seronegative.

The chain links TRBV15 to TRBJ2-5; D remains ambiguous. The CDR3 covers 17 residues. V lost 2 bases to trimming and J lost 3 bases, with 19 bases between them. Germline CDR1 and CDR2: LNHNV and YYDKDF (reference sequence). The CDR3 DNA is TGTGCCACCAGCAGATCCCTACAGCTTCGGAATGAAGAGACCCAGTACTTC. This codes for CATSRSLQLRNEETQYF.

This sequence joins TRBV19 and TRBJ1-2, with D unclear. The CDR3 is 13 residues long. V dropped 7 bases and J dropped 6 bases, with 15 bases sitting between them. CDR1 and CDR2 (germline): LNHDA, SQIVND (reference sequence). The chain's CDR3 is CASTRLVYDGYTF. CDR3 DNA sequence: TGTGCCAGTACCCGACTCGTTTACGATGGCTACACCTTC.

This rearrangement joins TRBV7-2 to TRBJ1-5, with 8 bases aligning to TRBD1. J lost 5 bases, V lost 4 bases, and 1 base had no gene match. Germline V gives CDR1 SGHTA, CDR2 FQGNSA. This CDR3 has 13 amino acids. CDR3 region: CASSSDRDQPQHF. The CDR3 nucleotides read TGTGCCAGCAGCTCGGACAGGGATCAGCCCCAGCATTTT.

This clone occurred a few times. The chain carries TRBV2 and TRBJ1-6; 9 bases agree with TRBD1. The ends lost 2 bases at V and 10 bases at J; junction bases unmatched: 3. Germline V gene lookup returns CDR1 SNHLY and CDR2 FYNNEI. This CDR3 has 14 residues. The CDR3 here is CASSERGQGSPLHF. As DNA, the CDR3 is TGTGCCAGCAGTGAAAGGGGACAGGGCTCACCCCTCCACTTT.

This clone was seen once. The CDR3 sequence is CASSDGTLNQPQHF. The CDR3, as DNA: TGCGCCAGCAGTGACGGGACACTTAATCAGCCCCAGCATTTT. V is TRBV10-2 and J is TRBJ1-5, with TRBD1 as a possible D gene (6 bases). The V gene lost 3 bases and the J gene lost 4 bases, with 10 bases spanning the gap. CDR1 and CDR2 from the germline V gene are WSHSY and SAAADI. The CDR3 contains 14 residues.

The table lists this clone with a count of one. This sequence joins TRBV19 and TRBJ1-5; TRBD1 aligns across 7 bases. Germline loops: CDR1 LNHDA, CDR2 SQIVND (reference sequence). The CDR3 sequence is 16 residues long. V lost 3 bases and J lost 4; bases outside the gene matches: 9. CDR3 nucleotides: TGTGCCAGTAGTATGGGGTCGGGCAGGGGGAATCAGCCCCAGCATTTT. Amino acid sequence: CASSMGSGRGNQPQHF.